This T cell receptor beta chain was retrieved from a study of T-cell memory formation after mild COVID-19. TCRdb reanalysed the 5' RACE reads using MiXCR and keeps one entry per CDR3 protein. The sample yields some 120,000 distinct CDR3 sequences, approximately 17% seen once. Per the germline V gene, CDR1 is GTSNPN and CDR2 is SVGIG (reference sequence). CDR3 length: 13 residues. V dropped 5 bases and J dropped 6; count of bases not matched to a gene: 4. The table lists this clonotype with a few counts. Material: PBMCs or a T cell subset sorted from them (not recorded which). This sequence joins TRBV30 and TRBJ1-5; 10 bases are shared with TRBD1. This TCR was sampled from a man aged 18 to 29 who had mild COVID-19 (a few samples of this study predate the infection). Cell type and time point are not known. The CDR3 region has the DNA TGTGCCTGGGGGACAGGGGTTGCTCAGCCCCAGCATTTT. Encoded protein: CAWGTGVAQPQHF. The full variable domain, rest sourced from reference TRBV30 and TRBJ1-5, is SQTIHQWPATLVQPVGSPLSLECTVEGTSNPNLYWYRQAAGRGLQLLFYSVGIGQISSEVPQNLSASRPQDRQFILSSKKLLLSDSGFYLCAWGTGVAQPQHFGDGTRLSIL.